These 19 T cell receptor beta chains came from one sample sequenced in a study of T cells in Graves' hyperthyroidism and ophthalmopathy. What was amplified from RNA transcripts were TCR beta CDR3 regions. Primed by the HTBI set, a first-round RT-PCR was run on the TCR CDR3. Each CDR3 protein is one row after TCRdb ran MiXCR on the multiplex PCR reads. The table records approximately 300,000 distinct CDR3 sequences, around a sixth of them present only once. The material sequenced was blood. These receptors all come from a young man with Graves' hyperthyroidism.

This clonotype has a handful of counts. The chain recombines TRBV6-2 or TRBV6-3 with TRBJ1-5; D unclear. This CDR3 spans 12 amino acids. The V and J ends lost 3 bases and 6 bases respectively, with 6 bases between them. Germline lookup yields CDR1 MNHEY and CDR2 SVGEGT. The CDR3, as DNA: TGTGCCAGCAGTTATTACGGTCAGCCCCAGCATTTT. Translation: CASSYYGQPQHF.

Many counts were recorded for this clonotype. The J gene is TRBJ2-5, the V gene TRBV5-6; 12 positions agree with TRBD2. The germline gives CDR1 SGHDT, CDR2 YYEEEE. The CDR3 totals 15 residues. J lost 5 bases, V lost 4 bases, and 6 bases had no gene match. This chain's CDR3 is CASSTLAGGRETQYF. In DNA form, the CDR3 reads TGTGCCAGCAGCACCCTAGCGGGAGGGCGCGAGACCCAGTACTTC.

There are a few counts of this clonotype. The V and J genes are TRBV2 and TRBJ2-3; tentative D call: TRBD1 (6 bases). The germline V and J ends were trimmed by 7 bases and 4 bases, with 18 bases remaining between them. The CDR3 runs to 15 residues. Germline CDR1 SNHLY, CDR2 FYNNEI. The CDR3 DNA reads as TGTGCCAGCAACCTGCAGGGGCTACGGTCAGATACGCAGTATTTT. Its translation: CASNLQGLRSDTQYF.

This clonotype has a handful of counts. V and J are TRBV11-3 and TRBJ1-1; D is uncertain. The CDR3 is 13 residues long. Germline assignment: CDR1 SGHNT and CDR2 YENEEA. Trimming took 2 bases from V and 7 from J, leaving 11 bases between them. The CDR3 region has the DNA TGTGCCAGCAGCTTAAGCGGGCCAGATGAAGCTTTCTTT. Encoded protein: CASSLSGPDEAFF.

This clonotype was found many times. This sequence joins TRBV6-1 and TRBJ2-6; weak D call: TRBD1 (6 bases). This CDR3 is built from 15 residues. From germline, CDR1 is MNHNS and CDR2 SASEGT. The V gene lost 7 bases and the J gene lost 4 bases, with 14 bases spanning the gap. Written as DNA, the CDR3 is TGTGCCAGCAAACAAACAGGGTTAGGGGCCAACGTCCTGACTTTC. Protein: CASKQTGLGANVLTF.

This chain connects TRBV5-1 to TRBJ2-3; TRBD2 is a possible D gene (6 bases). Per germline, CDR1 SGHRS and CDR2 YFSETQ. V lost 8 bases, J lost 2 bases, and 18 bases lay in between. CDR3 length: 15 amino acids. The CDR3 DNA reads TGCGCCAGTCGATTAACGGGACTCCTCACAGATACGCAGTATTTT. Its translation is CASRLTGLLTDTQYF.

This clonotype was seen at least ten times. The rearrangement joins TRBV5-6 to TRBJ1-2; D might be TRBD1 (5 bases). The CDR3 covers 15 residues. The ends were cut back, 0 bases at V and 2 bases at J, with 11 bases in the middle. CDR1 and CDR2 from the germline V gene are SGHDT and YYEEEE. CDR3 loop: CASSLEAGPNYGYTF. Here the CDR3 DNA reads TGTGCCAGCAGCTTGGAGGCAGGGCCCAACTATGGCTACACCTTC.

For this clonotype: One junction end disagrees with the germline gene, perhaps due to a read error. The chain carries TRBV6-6 and TRBJ1-2; the D is unclear. Germline-derived CDR1 and CDR2 are MNHNY and SVGAGI (reference sequence). The CDR3 is 15 residues long. CDR3 nucleotides: TGTGCCAGCAGCTACTCGGTGTGGCCCGGAGTTGGCTACACCTTC. This sequence encodes CASSYSVWPGVGYTF.

This rearrangement joins TRBV29-1 to TRBJ2-2; the D is unclear. Deletions cut 7 bases from V and 4 bases from J, with 13 bases between. Germline V lookup: CDR1 SQVTM, CDR2 ANQGSEA. This CDR3 is 13 amino acids long. CDR3 residues: CSADPVGTGELFF. CDR3 coding DNA: TGCAGCGCCGACCCCGTGGGCACCGGGGAGCTGTTTTTT.

This clonotype was seen many times. The chain carries TRBV2 and TRBJ2-1, with TRBD2 identical over 8 bases. The CDR3 sequence is 15 residues long. After removal of 6 bases from V and 2 bases from J, the junction contained 6 bases not matched to a gene. Looked up from germline, CDR1 is SNHLY and CDR2 is FYNNEI. DNA for the CDR3: TGTGCCAGCAGGCTCAGCGGGAGCGCCTACAATGAGCAGTTCTTC. Encoded protein: CASRLSGSAYNEQFF.

This clonotype occurred many times. The chain employs TRBV3-1 and TRBJ1-1; D call uncertain. The CDR3 length is 14 residues. V was trimmed by 0 bases and J by 0 bases, leaving 5 bases between them. Per the germline V gene, CDR1 is LGHDT and CDR2 is YNNKEL (reference sequence). The CDR3 reads CASSQDNMNTEAFF. The CDR3 DNA is TGTGCCAGCAGCCAAGACAACATGAACACTGAAGCTTTCTTT.

The chain employs TRBV18 and TRBJ2-1; 7 bases agree with TRBD1. V lost 3 bases and J lost 11; bases outside the gene matches: 10. The CDR3 covers 14 residues. Germline assignment: CDR1 KGHSH and CDR2 LQKENI. In nucleotides, the CDR3 is TGTGCCAGCTCACCCGCGAAACAGGGGCGGAAGCAGTTCTTC. Amino acid sequence: CASSPAKQGRKQFF.

This clonotype appeared many times. The V gene is TRBV27, the J gene TRBJ1-6; D is unresolved. Deletions cut 0 bases from V and 0 bases from J, with 9 bases between. This CDR3 is 17 amino acids long. From germline, CDR1 is MNHEY and CDR2 SMNVEV (reference sequence). In nucleotides, the CDR3 is TGTGCCAGCAGTTTATCACTGCCGGTCTCCTATAATTCACCCCTCCACTTT. Translated: CASSLSLPVSYNSPLHF.

This clonotype has just a few counts. CDR3 sequence: CASARGRSYEQYF. The CDR3 region has the DNA TGTGCCAGCGCTAGGGGGCGGTCATACGAGCAGTACTTC. The chain links TRBV27 to TRBJ2-7; 7 nucleotides agree with TRBD1. Germline loops: CDR1 MNHEY, CDR2 SMNVEV (reference sequence). J lost 4 bases, V lost 8 bases, and 8 bases had no gene match. The CDR3 extends over 13 amino acids.

CDR3 DNA: TGTGCCAGCAGCTCCACACCGGGACAGGGGAGGCTTGCCTACGAGCAGTACTTC. Its translation is CASSSTPGQGRLAYEQYF. The gene calls are TRBV7-2 and TRBJ2-7; the match to TRBD1 covers 10 bases. V trimming: 4 bases; J trimming: 2 bases; junction bases outside the gene matches: 14. This CDR3 region has 18 residues. CDR1 is SGHTA and CDR2 is FQGNSA in the germline V gene.

Many counts were recorded for this clonotype. The chain uses TRBV7-2 and TRBJ2-1, with 12 positions matching TRBD2. Germline V lookup: CDR1 SGHTA, CDR2 FQGNSA. The CDR3 sequence is 16 residues long. V lost 3 bases to trimming and J lost 8 bases; unmatched junction nucleotides: 8. DNA for the CDR3: TGTGCCAGCAGCTTCTTCTCTAGCGGGAGGGTTGATGAGCAGTTCTTC. Protein product: CASSFFSSGRVDEQFF.

This clonotype occurred a few times. The chain combines TRBV20-1 with TRBJ1-4; perhaps TRBD1 as D (5 bases). This CDR3 region has 17 residues. V was shortened by 1 base and J by 0 bases, with 15 bases between the two germline ends. Germline V gives CDR1 DFQATT, CDR2 SNEGSKA (reference sequence). The DNA for the CDR3 is TGCAGTGCTAGAGGTGCCAGGGAGTACGCAACTAATGAAAAACTGTTTTTT. The encoded protein is CSARGAREYATNEKLFF.

This clonotype was observed at least ten times. The chain combines TRBV2 with TRBJ2-6; 8 nucleotides match TRBD1. Germline V CDR1 and CDR2: SNHLY, FYNNEI. V lost 6 bases and J lost 4; bases outside the gene matches: 5. This CDR3 is built from 15 residues. The DNA of the CDR3 is TGTGCCAGCAGCGGACAGGGTACGGGGGCCAACGTCCTGACTTTC. This sequence encodes CASSGQGTGANVLTF.

This clonotype came up a few times. The chain links TRBV20-1 to TRBJ2-3; D gene ambiguous. Germline V gene data show CDR1 as DFQATT and CDR2 as SNEGSKA (reference sequence). The CDR3 has 15 residues. V was cut by 2 bases and J by 2 bases, with 14 bases left in between. This CDR3 is CSARLAVQTTDTQYF. The CDR3 region has the DNA TGCAGTGCTAGACTCGCAGTTCAAACCACAGATACGCAGTATTTT.